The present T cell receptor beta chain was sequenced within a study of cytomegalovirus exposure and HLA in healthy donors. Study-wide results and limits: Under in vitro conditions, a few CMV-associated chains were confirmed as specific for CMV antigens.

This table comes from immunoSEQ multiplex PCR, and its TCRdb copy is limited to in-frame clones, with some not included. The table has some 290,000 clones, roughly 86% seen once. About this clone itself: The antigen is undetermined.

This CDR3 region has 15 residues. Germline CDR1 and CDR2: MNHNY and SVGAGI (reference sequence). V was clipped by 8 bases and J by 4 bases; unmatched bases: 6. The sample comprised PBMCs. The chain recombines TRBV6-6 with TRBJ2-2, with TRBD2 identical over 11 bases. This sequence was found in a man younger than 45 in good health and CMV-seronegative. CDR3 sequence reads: CASRTSGGGTGELFF. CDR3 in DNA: TGTGCCAGCCGTACTAGCGGGGGTGGCACCGGGGAGCTGTTTTTT.